This section outlines one T cell receptor (beta chain) sequence together with its context. The antigen is unknown. The same CDR3 also results from other DNA sequences found in this sample. All donors participated as healthy donors of bone marrow. The data derive from a study of cytomegalovirus exposure and HLA in healthy donors. As for the study in general: Across about 400 genotyped donors, over 70% landed in the Caucasian-associated ancestry cluster. Points from the study as a whole: Earlier analysis found most TCR beta V segments productive about 87% or about 30% of the time.

Primers for the PCR totalled 60 Vbeta and 13 Jbeta. Clones were read by immunoSEQ multiplex PCR, and TCRdb kept only the in-frame ones, dropping some. The sample has roughly 64,000 clones; the top ten hold 3.6%. The receptor was derived from a woman aged 18-29 years in good health and CMV-seronegative. The sample comprised PBMCs.

CDR3 amino acids: CASSLGGRGNTIYF. The CDR3 DNA is TGCGCCAGCAGCTTGGGGGGCCGTGGAAACACCATATATTTT. The rearrangement links TRBV5-1 to TRBJ1-3, with D perhaps matching TRBD1 (5 bases). The CDR3 runs 14 residues. V lost 0 bases, J lost 3 bases, and 7 bases lay in between. Per the germline V gene, CDR1 is SGHRS and CDR2 is YFSETQ.